This T cell receptor beta chain derives from a study of blood T cell repertoires in COVID-19. The CDR3 runs to 14 residues. Per germline, CDR1 SNHLY and CDR2 FYNNEI. The trim removed 4 bases at V and 5 bases at J, leaving 6 bases unmatched. Sequenced by immunoSEQ multiplex PCR; TCRdb stores in-frame clones only, minus some. Altogether roughly 200,000 clones are present, roughly nine tenths being singletons, with the ten largest covering over 2%. This clonotype originated in a middle-aged woman with acute COVID-19. This chain connects TRBV2 to TRBJ2-3, with TRBD1 identical over 7 bases. Source material: PBMCs or T cells enriched from blood (not recorded which). The CDR3 region has the DNA TGTGCCAGCAGTGGACGAGACAGGGTAGATACGCAGTATTTT. Protein sequence: CASSGRDRVDTQYF.